This entry lists 9 T cell receptor beta chains sequenced from one sample in a study of cytomegalovirus exposure and HLA in healthy donors. It was with 60 Vbeta and 13 Jbeta primers that the PCR ran. The assay was immunoSEQ multiplex PCR, and TCRdb's table has in-frame clones only and misses some. The sample has about 130,000 clones; 70% to 80% are singletons. What was sequenced was PBMCs. These receptors all stem from a man aged 45-65 years in good health and CMV-seronegative.

This chain uses TRBV28 with TRBJ1-2; 8 positions match TRBD1. The CDR3 is 14 amino acids. The germline V gene encodes CDR1 MDHEN and CDR2 SYDVKM. V trimming: 3 bases; J trimming: 7 bases; junction bases outside the gene matches: 7. The CDR3 region is CASSFLTGEFGYTF. For the CDR3, the DNA is TGTGCCAGCAGTTTTCTGACAGGGGAATTTGGCTACACCTTC.

V usage is TRBV18 and J usage is TRBJ2-1; 9 positions agree with TRBD2. Trimming removed 3 bases from V and 3 bases from J; junction bases left unmatched: 15. Germline V lookup: CDR1 KGHSH, CDR2 LQKENI. This CDR3 comprises 19 residues. CDR3 nucleotide sequence: TGTGCCAGCTCACCGGCTAGCCTAGCGGGATTTCGTGACTACAATGAGCAGTTCTTC. Translated, it gives CASSPASLAGFRDYNEQFF.

The CDR3 loop is CASSYSWQKETQYF. For the CDR3, the DNA is TGTGCCAGCAGTTACTCGTGGCAAAAAGAGACCCAGTACTTC. The chain is built from TRBV6-5 and TRBJ2-5, with no clear D. In germline, CDR1 is MNHEY, CDR2 SVGAGI. V lost 0 bases and J 3 bases, leaving 8 bases between the germline ends. The CDR3 sequence is 14 residues long.

The rearrangement joins TRBV7-2 to TRBJ1-2; tentatively, D is TRBD1 (5 bases). Trimming took off 6 bases at V and 7 bases at J, with 18 bases between the two ends. This CDR3 spans 14 amino acids. Germline CDR1 SGHTA, CDR2 FQGNSA. The CDR3, as DNA: TGTGCCAGCAGACCAAATTCGGGGGTCGGTGGCTACACCTTC. Its protein is CASRPNSGVGGYTF. The variable domain in full, with the rest retrieved from reference TRBV7-2 and TRBJ1-2, is GAGVSQSPSNKVTEKGKDVELRCDPISGHTALYWYRQSLGQGLEFLIYFQGNSAPDKSGLPSDRFSAERTGGSVSTLTIQRTQQEDSAVYLCASRPNSGVGGYTFGSGTRLTVV.

The CDR3 DNA is TGTGCCAGCAGCTCCCTCGGACAGGGTTGGGGCAATGAGCAGTTCTTC. Its translation is CASSSLGQGWGNEQFF. The rearrangement links TRBV7-2 to TRBJ2-1; 8 bases fit TRBD1. CDR3 length: 16 amino acids. The germline CDR1 and CDR2 sequences are SGHTA and FQGNSA. The V segment lost 4 bases and the J segment 6 bases; nucleotides outside the gene matches: 11.

The J gene is TRBJ1-5, the V gene TRBV18, with 10 bases identical to TRBD1. Trimming cost V 5 bases and J 5 bases; bases outside gene matches: 6. The CDR3 loop spans 15 amino acids. Germline assignment: CDR1 KGHSH and CDR2 LQKENI. Written as DNA, the CDR3 is TGTGCCAGCTCAGAAGGGACAGGGGTCCATCAGCCCCAGCATTTT. This codes for CASSEGTGVHQPQHF.

The genes are TRBV12-5 and TRBJ2-7; D is unresolved. Trimming cost V 4 bases and J 2 bases, with 3 bases left between them. The CDR3 sequence is 11 residues long. Germline CDR1 and CDR2: LGHNT and FRNRAP. This CDR3 is CASGSAYEQYF. CDR3 nucleotides: TGTGCTAGTGGTTCAGCCTACGAGCAGTACTTC.

The chain has TRBV7-6 and TRBJ2-1; 9 bases are a match to TRBD2. Trimming cost V 0 bases and J 5 bases; bases outside gene matches: 5. The germline CDR1 and CDR2 sequences are SGHVS and FNYEAQ. There are 16 residues in the CDR3. Written as DNA, the CDR3 is TGTGCCAGCAGCTTAGCACTAGCGGGTATAAACAATGAGCAGTTCTTC. Translation gives CASSLALAGINNEQFF.

This clone was detected a few times. The chain couples TRBV14 to TRBJ2-1; 9 bases align to TRBD2. Trimming cost V 1 base and J 0 bases; bases outside gene matches: 4. The CDR3 is 17 amino acids. CDR1 is SGHDN and CDR2 is FVKESK in the germline V gene. CDR3 in DNA: TGTGCCAGCAGCCAAGTGCAGACTAGCGGCTCCTACAATGAGCAGTTCTTC. Translation gives CASSQVQTSGSYNEQFF.